These T cell receptor beta chains were read from a single sample in a study of blood T cells in healthy people across ages. TCRdb called the 5' RACE reads again in MiXCR, with one record for every CDR3 protein. Here the sample spans fewer than 2,000,000 distinct CDR3 sequences, roughly 32% being singletons. Sequencing was done on a sample of blood. Every receptor here comes from a woman in her 30s in good health. Both conserved end residues are part of each CDR3. The order of the fields is D gene, clone size, J gene, V gene, CDR3 protein, CDR3 DNA. A D gene is named only where the DNA matches it firmly. Clone sizes are given selectively: once, few, many, or a class where the clone is expanded.

D: TRBD1; size: once; J: TRBJ1-4; V: TRBV5-1; CDR3: CASSPGGRGEGVKLFF; DNA: TGCGCCAGCAGCCCAGGGGGCAGGGGAGAAGGCGTAAAACTGTTTTTT
D: -; size: -; J: TRBJ2-7; V: TRBV19; CDR3: CASSINTGPTDEQYF; DNA: TGTGCCAGTAGTATTAATACAGGGCCCACAGACGAGCAGTACTTC
D: TRBD2; size: -; J: TRBJ2-5; V: TRBV20-1; CDR3: CSARDIPGTSGGAEETQYF; DNA: TGCAGTGCTAGAGACATCCCCGGGACTAGCGGGGGGGCCGAGGAGACCCAGTACTTC
D: -; size: -; J: TRBJ1-2; V: TRBV20-1; CDR3: CSAPLGVRGYTF; DNA: TGCAGTGCGCCCCTGGGGGTGAGAGGCTACACCTTC
D: TRBD2; size: -; J: TRBJ2-1; V: TRBV2; CDR3: CASPTSGSAYNEQFF; DNA: TGTGCCAGCCCGACTAGCGGGAGTGCCTACAATGAGCAGTTCTTC
D: -; size: few; J: TRBJ1-2; V: TRBV6-5; CDR3: CASSYSNIGYGYTF; DNA: TGTGCCAGCAGTTACTCAAATATCGGATATGGCTACACCTTC
D: -; size: few; J: TRBJ2-5; V: TRBV20-1; CDR3: CSAFVTGGSGLQETQYF; DNA: TGCAGTGCCTTCGTAACCGGGGGTAGCGGCCTCCAAGAGACCCAGTACTTC
D: TRBD1; size: few; J: TRBJ2-7; V: TRBV7-2; CDR3: CASSPRRDRGIYEQYF; DNA: TGTGCCAGCAGCCCTCGTAGGGACAGGGGAATCTACGAGCAGTACTTC
D: TRBD1; size: -; J: TRBJ2-1; V: TRBV20-1; CDR3: CSANEGGTGKYNEQFF; DNA: TGCAGTGCGAACGAAGGCGGGACAGGGAAATACAATGAGCAGTTCTTC
D: -; size: -; J: TRBJ1-5; V: TRBV4-1; CDR3: CASSQDSGLQPQHF; DNA: TGCGCCAGCAGCCAAGATTCGGGGCTGCAGCCCCAGCATTTT
D: -; size: -; J: TRBJ2-4; V: TRBV28; CDR3: CASSPNRDRPKNIQYF; DNA: TGTGCCAGCAGCCCCAACCGGGACCGTCCCAAAAACATTCAGTACTTC
D: -; size: -; J: TRBJ2-5; V: TRBV28; CDR3: CASSEPGTAQETQYF; DNA: TGTGCCAGCAGTGAGCCCGGGACGGCACAAGAGACCCAGTACTTC
D: -; size: -; J: TRBJ2-3; V: TRBV11-2; CDR3: CASSPHGTVPGDTQYF; DNA: TGTGCCAGCAGCCCGCACGGGACTGTACCCGGGGATACGCAGTATTTT
D: TRBD1; size: -; J: TRBJ2-7; V: TRBV9; CDR3: CASSYDQGAKYEQYF; DNA: TGTGCCAGCAGCTATGATCAGGGGGCTAAGTACGAGCAGTACTTC
D: -; size: -; J: TRBJ1-6; V: TRBV10-3; CDR3: CAISGRDNSPLHF; DNA: TGTGCCATCAGTGGGCGCGATAATTCACCCCTCCACTTT
D: -; size: -; J: TRBJ2-3; V: TRBV24-1; CDR3: CATSDHNSATDTQYF; DNA: TGTGCCACCAGCGATCATAACAGCGCCACAGATACGCAGTATTTT
D: TRBD2; size: -; J: TRBJ2-7; V: TRBV10-2; CDR3: CASSEFTSGTYEQYF; DNA: TGCGCCAGCAGTGAGTTCACTAGCGGGACCTACGAGCAGTACTTC
D: TRBD1; size: few; J: TRBJ2-5; V: TRBV20-1; CDR3: CSAHQGDETQYF; DNA: TGCAGTGCTCACCAGGGGGATGAGACCCAGTACTTC
D: -; size: many; J: TRBJ2-7; V: TRBV20-1; CDR3: CSASAGTHYEQYF; DNA: TGCAGTGCTAGCGCGGGCACACACTACGAGCAGTACTTC
D: -; size: -; J: TRBJ1-5; V: TRBV2; CDR3: CASSKRTALNQPQHF; DNA: TGTGCCAGCAGTAAAAGGACAGCCCTCAATCAGCCCCAGCATTTT
D: -; size: -; J: TRBJ1-4; V: TRBV12-3/TRBV12-4; CDR3: CASSPEPRDANEKRFF; DNA: TGTGCCAGCAGTCCAGAACCTAGGGACGCTAATGAAAAACGGTTTTTT
D: -; size: -; J: TRBJ1-4; V: TRBV7-2; CDR3: CASSFDGATNEKLFF; DNA: TGTGCCAGCAGCTTCGACGGCGCAACTAATGAAAAACTGTTTTTT
D: TRBD2; size: -; J: TRBJ2-7; V: TRBV20-1; CDR3: CSARLPSGIVYEQYF; DNA: TGCAGTGCTAGGCTGCCTAGCGGGATTGTCTACGAGCAGTACTTC
D: TRBD1; size: many; J: TRBJ2-7; V: TRBV20-1; CDR3: CSATPGGWEQYF; DNA: TGCAGTGCTACCCCAGGGGGCTGGGAGCAGTACTTC
D: -; size: few; J: TRBJ2-1; V: TRBV27; CDR3: CASTPWAGRHNEQFF; DNA: TGTGCCAGCACCCCGTGGGCGGGAAGGCACAATGAGCAGTTCTTC
D: TRBD2; size: few; J: TRBJ2-7; V: TRBV15; CDR3: CATSRSLERGWSYEQYF; DNA: TGTGCCACCAGCAGATCCCTGGAGCGGGGATGGTCCTACGAGCAGTACTTC
D: -; size: many; J: TRBJ2-1; V: TRBV27; CDR3: CASSSGANEQFF; DNA: TGTGCCAGCAGCTCTGGCGCGAATGAGCAGTTCTTC
D: -; size: few; J: TRBJ1-5; V: TRBV12-3/TRBV12-4; CDR3: CASTIDGVGQPQHF; DNA: TGTGCCAGCACTATAGACGGGGTTGGTCAGCCCCAGCATTTT
D: -; size: -; J: TRBJ1-5; V: TRBV28; CDR3: CASSLTQTGPHQPQHF; DNA: TGTGCCAGCAGTCTCACCCAGACAGGTCCGCATCAGCCCCAGCATTTT
D: -; size: -; J: TRBJ2-4; V: TRBV21-1; CDR3: CASSKTGVGKAKNIQYF; DNA: TGTGCCAGCAGCAAAACCGGTGTGGGCAAAGCCAAAAACATTCAGTACTTC
D: -; size: -; J: TRBJ2-1; V: TRBV7-8; CDR3: CASSSRGGGNEQFF; DNA: TGTGCCAGCAGCTCCCGCGGTGGCGGCAATGAGCAGTTCTTC
D: TRBD2; size: few; J: TRBJ2-5; V: TRBV4-2; CDR3: CASSQEVSGSSETQYF; DNA: TGTGCCAGCAGCCAAGAGGTTAGCGGGTCATCAGAGACCCAGTACTTC
D: -; size: -; J: TRBJ1-4; V: TRBV6-1; CDR3: CASRVSVGEKLFF; DNA: TGTGCCAGCAGGGTATCGGTTGGAGAAAAACTGTTTTTT
D: -; size: once; J: TRBJ2-3; V: TRBV5-4; CDR3: CASSTWRAWDTQYF; DNA: TGTGCCAGCAGCACGTGGAGGGCCTGGGATACGCAGTATTTT
D: -; size: few; J: TRBJ2-5; V: TRBV2; CDR3: CASRTGGAAYQETQYF; DNA: TGTGCCAGCAGGACCGGTGGGGCGGCGTACCAAGAGACCCAGTACTTC
D: TRBD1; size: -; J: TRBJ1-1; V: TRBV12-3/TRBV12-4; CDR3: CASNPGTGRTEAFF; DNA: TGTGCCAGCAACCCCGGGACAGGGAGGACTGAAGCTTTCTTT
D: -; size: few; J: TRBJ1-6; V: TRBV4-1; CDR3: CASSLVPTGFGGSSPLHF; DNA: TGCGCCAGCAGCCTTGTCCCAACAGGGTTCGGGGGAAGTTCACCCCTCCACTTT
D: -; size: -; J: TRBJ2-2; V: TRBV25-1; CDR3: CASSELGSPHTPQYREPVAGELFF; DNA: TGTGCCAGCAGTGAATTGGGCAGCCCCCACACCCCACAGTACAGGGAACCCGTCGCCGGGGAGCTGTTTTTT
D: -; size: -; J: TRBJ2-3; V: TRBV6-2/TRBV6-3; CDR3: CASSYPVGRRGTDTQYF; DNA: TGTGCCAGCAGTTACCCGGTGGGGAGACGAGGCACAGATACGCAGTATTTT